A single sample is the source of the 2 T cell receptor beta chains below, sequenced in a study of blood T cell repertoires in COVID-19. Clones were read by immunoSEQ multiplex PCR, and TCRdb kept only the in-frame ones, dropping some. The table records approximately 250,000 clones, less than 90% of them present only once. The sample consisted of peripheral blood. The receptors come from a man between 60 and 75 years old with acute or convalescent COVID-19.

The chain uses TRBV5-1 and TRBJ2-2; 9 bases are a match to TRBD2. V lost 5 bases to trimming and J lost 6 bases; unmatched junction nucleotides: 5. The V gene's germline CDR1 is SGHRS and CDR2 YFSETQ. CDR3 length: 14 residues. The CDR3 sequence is CASSRAGGPGELFF. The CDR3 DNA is TGCGCCAGCAGTCGAGCGGGGGGACCCGGGGAGCTGTTTTTT.

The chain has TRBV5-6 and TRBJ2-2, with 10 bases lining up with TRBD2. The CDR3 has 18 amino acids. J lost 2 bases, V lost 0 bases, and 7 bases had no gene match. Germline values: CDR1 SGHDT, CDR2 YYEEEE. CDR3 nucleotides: TGTGCCAGCAGCTTGGGGATACTAGCGGGGACTAACACCGGGGAGCTGTTTTTT. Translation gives CASSLGILAGTNTGELFF. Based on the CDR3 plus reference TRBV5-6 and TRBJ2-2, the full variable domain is DAGVTQSPTHLIKTRGQQVTLRCSPKSGHDTVSWYQQALGQGPQFIFQYYEEEERQRGNFPDRFSGHQFPNYSSELNVNALLLGDSALYLCASSLGILAGTNTGELFFGEGSRLTVL.